This record covers a single TCR beta chain. Its binding antigen is unknown. Base qualities are missing; no much larger clone stands one base away. This record comes from a study of cytomegalovirus exposure and HLA in healthy donors (dated by TCRdb to the late 2010s). About the full investigation: An earlier analysis of 550 to 700 of the donors reported roughly 300 Gb of sequence data and 100 million to 130 million unique TCR beta sequences from roughly 180 million T cells. Around 330 gigabases of sequencing data and roughly 81 million unique TCR sequences made up an early release that covered roughly 670 HLA-typed donors. Of the 398 genotyped donors, around 81% fell in the genetic ancestry cluster associated with self-reported Caucasian donors. The aim of the study was to test whether cataloging public T cell receptors could identify signatures of past pathogen exposure. The study profiled the T cell repertoires of approximately 700 subjects by immunosequencing and related them to cytomegalovirus serostatus. Along with the approximately 650-subject first cohort, a separate validation cohort of over a hundred different subjects was used. High-throughput TCR immunosequencing, statistical association of individual TCRs with disease status, and machine learning were combined to predict cytomegalovirus infection status. A later analysis re-examined previously published TCR beta repertoires from roughly 720 donors and added high-resolution HLA genotyping to investigate patterns of TCR occurrence. In the later analysis, no new phenotypic data were used to find candidate immune exposures; instead, reliance was placed on TCR beta sequences and their occurrence across donors. An earlier analysis of more than 450 of the donors used high-throughput TCR beta sequencing to judge whether each TCR beta V gene segment behaved as functional or pseudogenic. Donor age, sex, ethnicity and CMV serostatus were compiled together with the repertoire data. A later genetic analysis used genome-wide SNP genotypes for about 60% of the roughly 700 donors, treating that subset as a discovery cohort. All discovery cohort repertoires had been generated using a single sequencing platform. HLA typing covered class I and class II loci at four-digit resolution. Typing coverage varied by locus: roughly 620-630 donors for A, B, C, DRB1 and DQB1; 522 for DQA1; 606 for DPA1; 400 to 480 for DPB1. About five DR-DQ haplotypes were treated as single units for association and clustering because of strong linkage in the cohort. On average, 235,054 unique TCR beta nucleotide sequences were sequenced per donor among 398 genotyped donors of the cohort, with roughly 18% of those sequences being non-productive.

The germline V gene sets CDR1 to MGHRA and CDR2 to YSYEKL. The CDR3 spans 16 residues, from the cysteine through the phenylalanine. The DNA shown is the 48-base CDR3, in frame from base 1. Trimmed from V: 1 base; trimmed from J: 6 bases; junction bases lacking a gene match: 10. What the authors observed across the whole study: A few of the identified cytomegalovirus-associated TCR beta chains were confirmed in vitro to be specific for cytomegalovirus antigens. Cytomegalovirus status was reported to be diagnosed by the classifier with high specificity and sensitivity in both the original and validation cohorts. When HLA alleles, especially DR and DQ, strongly co-occurred, attributing TCR associations to individual alleles was difficult. This cohort had only TCR beta chains sequenced, and the lack of alpha or paired-chain data limited which features could be detected. Across donors, most TCR sequences were observed very rarely, whereas some public TCRs were present in many individuals. The only immune exposure information available for the cohort was CMV serostatus. According to a later analysis, parvovirus B19, influenza, CMV and Epstein-Barr virus appeared linked to several top co-occurrence clusters. In a later genetic analysis, a missense DCLRE1C variant was associated with V-gene and J-gene trimming of TCR beta chains, and the association was replicated in an independent cohort. A cluster of highly shared sequence variants was judged likely to represent a technical artifact of the sequencing pipeline. A further reported finding was that TCR beta sequences accurately predicted the HLA-A and HLA-B alleles for most subjects in the first cohort. Linkage disequilibrium might explain the correlated functional status among segregating V segments, but an unknown experimental factor could not be excluded. HLA typing was unavailable for some donors at each locus, so association tests used only the typed subset. At a false discovery rate of 0.05, a later analysis linked around 17,000 TCR beta sequences to specific HLA alleles. Some IMGT-functional V segments, including TRBV6-2 and TRBV6-3, could not be distinguished by the 87-base-pair reads and were therefore excluded. According to a later analysis, most CMV-associated TCR beta chains appeared to be HLA-restricted, and the HLA associations seemed to be driven largely by CMV exposure. In a later analysis, TCR association rates were found to vary across HLA loci, with the most associated TCRs seen for DRB1 alleles and the fewest for HLA-C alleles. Sequencing depth was assumed to be roughly uniform across donors in the presence/absence analyses, though that assumption may not hold. Because counts were too low, roughly 17 rarely observed V segments, including chromosome 9 orphons, were left out of the earlier analysis of some 640 of the donors. Compared with the 666-donor mean, donors in an Asian-associated ancestry cluster had fewer N-insertions in productive TCRs, according to a later genetic analysis. It was suggested by the authors that the approach could potentially be generalized to other disease states and immunological phenotypes. A total of roughly 160 TCR beta chains were listed by the study as associated with cytomegalovirus. In an earlier analysis of 500 to 650 of the donors, most TCR beta V segments appeared in productive rearrangements about 87% or about 30% of the time, broadly matching IMGT annotations. Compared with equally common non-associated chains, HLA-associated TCR beta chains in a later analysis were more clonally expanded and had lower generation probabilities.

In total, fewer than 750 healthy bone marrow donors made up the cohort. At the time of sampling, every cohort member was nominally healthy, though immune exposures that went unrecorded were likely present. The donor was CMV seronegative and was included in the group of hundreds of seronegative cohort members. A peripheral blood sample was collected from each donor, and TCR beta sequencing was performed on peripheral blood mononuclear cells. Genomic DNA was extracted from the blood cell samples with the Qiagen DNeasy Blood Extraction Kit. Library preparation was by the immunoSEQ multiplex PCR assay. For the multiplex PCR, a mixture combining 60 forward primers for TCR Vbeta segments and 13 reverse primers for TCR Jbeta segments was used. A multiplex PCR assay on genomic DNA amplified the CDR3 region of rearranged TCR beta genes. The Illumina HiSeq System was used to sequence the amplified TCR beta libraries as 87-base-pair reads. From the authors' description of their analysis: A later analysis tallied 70 million to 100 million unique TCR beta chains across the 700 or so repertoires, and approximately 9.9 million of those chains were shared by two or more donors. Raw reads were error-corrected and collapsed into unique sequences by a nearest-neighbor algorithm in which closely related sequences were merged to remove PCR and sequencing errors. Alignment of CDR3 sequences to IMGT reference sequences was used to assign V, D and J gene segments. For a sequence to be retained, a match of at least six nucleotides to both a V gene segment and a J gene segment was required. A rearrangement counted as productive if the CDR3 had no stop codons and remained in frame with V and J, and every other rearrangement counted as non-productive. Following IMGT convention, CDR3 was defined as the stretch from the second conserved V-encoded cysteine up to the conserved J-encoded phenylalanine. In an earlier analysis of approximately 500 of the donors, sequences lacking an unambiguous match to a single V gene segment were excluded. An earlier analysis of 450 to 650 of the donors called V segments functional above 56.7% productive rearrangements and segregating when the between-donor standard deviation exceeded 5%. A statistical classification framework was built to diagnose cytomegalovirus status from the catalog of TCR beta chain sequences. In a later analysis, TCR nucleotide sequences were compared against IMGT/GENE-DB human TR gene sequences so that V and J genes could be assigned. The TCRdist pipeline was used in a later analysis to assign CDR3 sequences and most-parsimonious VDJ recombination scenarios. In a later analysis, each TCR beta chain was defined by its CDR3 amino acid sequence together with its V-gene family, and reads without a unique V-gene family were excluded. As a way to deal with suspected cross-contamination and a sequencing artifact, a later analysis dropped over 550 nucleotide sequences that were highly shared and had low generation probability. In a later analysis, a clonal expansion index was calculated for each public chain from normalized within-repertoire ranks of inferred template counts. Generation probabilities in a later analysis came from a VDJ recombination model fitted to out-of-frame rearrangements, and those results were checked against IGoR. In a later analysis, TCR-TCR, TCR-HLA and TCR-CMV co-occurrence was scored with hypergeometric tests, and a repertoire-size bias correction was applied to TCR pairs. A later analysis estimated false discovery rates by permuting HLA or CMV assignments 20 times. In a later analysis, co-occurring TCRs were grouped with DBSCAN, and TCRdist sequence similarity was added when clustering was performed within HLA-allele-positive subsets. Repertoires with fewer than 30,000 or more than 120,000 public chains were left out of co-occurrence clustering, as were five repertoires with anomalous nucleotide sharing. TCRdb took over this immuneACCESS table, retaining in-frame rearrangements with V and J assigned. Such tables are incomplete; in checked studies, under half of the missing clones stem from an unresolved V gene, and the remainder is unexplained. That table furnishes V, J and clone size, whereas the DNA furnished D and trimming. The sample table records about 140,000 clones; roughly 71% of these occur just once. Over 6% of the sample rests with the top ten.

The sample taken for sequencing was PBMCs. This sequence uses TRBV4-1 and TRBJ1-2; TRBD1 fits 8 bases in the junction. The clonotype was recovered from a man aged 30 to 45 in good health and CMV-seronegative. CDR3 region: CASSQVSVGQENGYTF. The DNA sequence reads TGCGCCAGCAGCCAAGTTTCGGTGGGACAGGAAAATGGCTACACCTTC.